The 6 T cell receptor beta chains below come from one sample, sequenced in a study of cytomegalovirus exposure and HLA in healthy donors. PCR primers comprised 60 Vbeta and 13 Jbeta primers. Sequencing used immunoSEQ multiplex PCR; TCRdb keeps in-frame clones, though not all of them. This sample has 150,000 or so clones, with roughly 83% found just once. The sample was PBMCs. These receptor sequences come from a man aged 25 to 45 in good health and CMV-seronegative.

The chain employs TRBV13 and TRBJ2-2; D is uncertain. Germline values: CDR1 PRHDT, CDR2 FYEKMQ (reference sequence). Trimming removed 2 bases from V and 4 bases from J, with 8 bases in between. CDR3 length: 14 residues. CDR3 nucleotide sequence: TGTGCCAGCAGCTTATTGGCTCTCACCGGGGAGCTGTTTTTT. This encodes CASSLLALTGELFF.

The chain links TRBV30 to TRBJ1-4; no definite D call. The germline V gene has CDR1 GTSNPN and CDR2 SVGIG (reference sequence). The CDR3 spans 14 residues. Trimming removed 6 bases at V and 10 bases at J, with 21 bases between. Here the CDR3 reads CACSPGTSTRKLFF. The CDR3 DNA follows: TGTGCCTGTAGCCCCGGAACCTCGACGAGAAAACTGTTTTTT.

The chain couples TRBV4-3 to TRBJ2-7; 9 bases are shared with TRBD2. This CDR3 is 16 amino acids long. CDR1 and CDR2 from the germline V gene are LGHNA and YSLEER. The V segment lost 1 base and the J segment 3 bases; nucleotides outside the gene matches: 7. The CDR3: CASSQGALAGFYEQYF. The DNA for the CDR3 is TGCGCCAGCAGCCAAGGCGCGCTAGCGGGATTCTACGAGCAGTACTTC.

The chain joins TRBV7-6 to TRBJ2-7, with 8 bases identical to TRBD1. The germline gives CDR1 SGHVS, CDR2 FNYEAQ. After removal of 4 bases from V and 1 base from J, the junction contained 6 bases not matched to a gene. The CDR3 runs to 15 residues. This CDR3 reads CASSSGTGSSYEQYF. CDR3 bases: TGTGCCAGCAGCTCCGGGACAGGTAGTTCCTACGAGCAGTACTTC.

The gene calls are TRBV9 and TRBJ2-5; 8 bases agree with TRBD2. CDR1 and CDR2 (germline): SGDLS, YYNGEE. V dropped 0 bases and J dropped 1; count of bases not matched to a gene: 5. This CDR3 has 16 residues. As DNA, the CDR3 is TGTGCCAGCAGCGTAGGTGGTAGCGGGGCCCAAGAGACCCAGTACTTC. It specifies CASSVGGSGAQETQYF.

Notes on this clone: The same CDR3 can be traced to other DNA sequences in this sample. The CDR3 spells CASSEEGSGSREQYF. DNA for the CDR3: TGTGCCAGCAGTGAAGAGGGTAGCGGGAGCAGAGAGCAGTACTTC. This chain uses TRBV6-1 with TRBJ2-7; TRBD2 matches 9 bases. There are 15 residues in the CDR3. Germline assignment: CDR1 MNHNS and CDR2 SASEGT. V lost 1 base and J lost 7; bases outside the gene matches: 8.